This T cell receptor beta chain came from a study of neurological immune-mediated disorders. General study findings and limits: HTLV-1-associated myelopathy had the most TCR clonal expansion, whereas multiple sclerosis had the least (lower than in healthy controls).

The unsorted libraries were generated from a total of 2 million PBMCs, which had been stored in RNAlater at -80 C. Over 180 million TCR-beta sequences from 15-18 subjects came from every sequencing run. MiXCR was run by TCRdb on the 5' RACE reads, yielding one entry per CDR3 protein. This sample has approximately 68,000 distinct CDR3 sequences, with approximately 5% found just once. The CDR3 length is 15 residues. The V gene end was trimmed by 5 bases and the J gene end by 2 bases; junction bases not matched to a gene: 6. Germline lookup yields CDR1 SGHTA and CDR2 FQGTGA. This clonotype was recorded at least ten times. The antigen is not known.

This sequence joins TRBV7-3 and TRBJ2-1, with 7 bases identical to TRBD2. The sequencing sample was made of PBMCs. This clonotype was sampled from a woman in her 70s with multiple sclerosis. Here the CDR3 reads CASSISGPTYNEQFF. The CDR3 bases are TGTGCCAGCAGCATTAGCGGGCCTACCTACAATGAGCAGTTCTTC.